Each of the 24 T cell receptor beta chains below was sequenced from the same sample in a study of T-cell memory formation after mild COVID-19. TCRdb used MiXCR to reprocess the 5' RACE reads, holding one entry per CDR3 protein. The sample carries under 350,000 distinct CDR3 sequences, 15% to 20% recorded once. The sequenced material came from PBMCs or a T cell subset sorted from them (not recorded which). These receptors originate from a man between 18 and 29 years old who had mild COVID-19 (a few samples of this study predate the infection). Cell type and time point are not known.

The V and J genes are TRBV7-3 and TRBJ2-7; D uncertain. The length of the CDR3 is 14 residues. CDR1 and CDR2 (germline): SGHTA, FQGTGA. Trimming stripped 1 base from V and 0 bases from J, with 7 bases between. DNA of the CDR3: TGTGCCAGCAGCTTAAAGGGTGGCTCCTACGAGCAGTACTTC. Translated, it gives CASSLKGGSYEQYF.

The chain uses TRBV5-1 and TRBJ1-1, with D maybe TRBD1 (6 bases). The CDR3 has 14 amino acids. The V end lost 4 bases, the J end lost 7 bases, and 17 bases lay between the germline ends. CDR1 and CDR2 (germline): SGHRS, YFSETQ. CDR3 region: CASSPGTYSLEAFF. CDR3 coding DNA: TGCGCCAGCAGCCCCGGGACATACTCCCTTGAAGCTTTCTTT.

In regard to this clonotype: A junction end diverges from the germline sequence, so it may reflect a read error. V and J are TRBV7-7 and TRBJ2-5, with 16 bases aligning to TRBD2. CDR3 size: 17 residues. From germline, CDR1 is SSHAT and CDR2 FNYEAQ (reference sequence). Here the CDR3 DNA reads TGTGCTAGCAGCGCGGGACTAGCGGGGGGGGACCAAGAGACCCAGTACTTC. Translated, it gives CASSAGLAGGDQETQYF.

Within the sample, this clonotype is medium-sized. The V gene is TRBV7-2, the J gene TRBJ2-3; 7 nucleotides match TRBD1. V was pared by 4 bases and J by 4 bases, with 2 bases of the junction left unmatched. The CDR3 extends over 13 amino acids. Germline-derived CDR1 and CDR2 are SGHTA and FQGNSA. The CDR3 is CASSSTGSDTQYF. CDR3 nucleotides: TGTGCCAGCAGCTCGACAGGGTCAGATACGCAGTATTTT.

This clonotype was counted between two and nine times. V gene TRBV29-1 combines with J gene TRBJ1-4, with D uncertain. Germline CDR1 SQVTM, CDR2 ANQGSEA. The CDR3 has 13 amino acids. With 6 bases removed from V and 7 bases from J, the gap between germline ends came to 15 bases. The CDR3 DNA reads as TGCAGCGTCATAGAGGCCCCGGGTGAAAAACTGTTTTTT. Its protein product is CSVIEAPGEKLFF.

The gene calls are TRBV12-3 or TRBV12-4 and TRBJ2-7, with 7 positions matching TRBD1. Trimming took 6 bases from V and 1 from J; bases not matched to a gene: 6. The CDR3 is made up of 14 amino acids. Here the CDR3 reads CASSPGDRSYEQYF. CDR3 bases: TGTGCCAGCAGCCCAGGGGACAGATCCTACGAGCAGTACTTC.

V gene TRBV11-1 combines with J gene TRBJ2-7, with unresolved D. The V end was cut by 3 bases, the J end by 4 bases, with 10 bases between. CDR3 length: 13 residues. Germline V gene sequence: CDR1 SGHAT, CDR2 FQDESV (reference sequence). The CDR3 nucleotides are TGTGCCAGCAGCTTTTTCGGTGGGTACGAGCAGTACTTC. It is translated as CASSFFGGYEQYF.

This clonotype came up once. V gene TRBV14 combines with J gene TRBJ2-7, with D possibly matching TRBD2 (6 bases). The CDR3 length is 13 residues. The germline gives CDR1 SGHDN, CDR2 FVKESK. Trimming pared 1 base from V and 4 bases from J, leaving 8 bases between. In nucleotides, the CDR3 is TGTGCCAGCAGCCAAGCCGGGGGTTACGAGCAGTACGTC. Its protein product is CASSQAGGYEQYV.

The rearrangement links TRBV5-1 to TRBJ2-7; 11 positions match TRBD1. The CDR3 spans 14 residues. CDR1 is SGHRS, CDR2 YFSETQ, per germline. The trim removed 4 bases at V and 6 bases at J, leaving 6 bases unmatched. The CDR3, as DNA: TGCGCCAGCAGCGGAGGACAGGGGGCAGGCGAGCAGTACTTC. Translation gives CASSGGQGAGEQYF.

This clonotype was counted a few times. V gene TRBV5-6 combines with J gene TRBJ1-5; D gene ambiguous. Germline V gene sequence: CDR1 SGHDT, CDR2 YYEEEE. The CDR3 has 14 residues. V gave up 1 base and J gave up 6 bases, with 11 bases separating them. This CDR3 reads CASSLFTVGQPQHF. The CDR3 DNA reads TGTGCCAGCAGCTTGTTCACGGTGGGTCAGCCCCAGCATTTT.

V usage is TRBV7-9 and J usage is TRBJ1-1; 7 nucleotides align to TRBD1. This CDR3 contains 15 residues. The germline V gene encodes CDR1 SEHNR and CDR2 FQNEAQ (reference sequence). V lost 5 bases to trimming and J lost 0 bases; unmatched junction nucleotides: 6. CDR3 nucleotide sequence: TGTGCCAGCAGCGGCAGACAGGGCTTGAACACTGAAGCTTTCTTT. Its protein product is CASSGRQGLNTEAFF. Full variable domain (missing parts from reference TRBV7-9 and TRBJ1-1): DTGVSQNPRHKITKRGQNVTFRCDPISEHNRLYWYRQTLGQGPEFLTYFQNEAQLEKSRLLSDRFSAERPKGSFSTLEIQRTEQGDSAMYLCASSGRQGLNTEAFFGQGTRLTVV.

This clonotype has a handful of counts. The chain employs TRBV6-2 or TRBV6-3 and TRBJ2-3, with TRBD2 identical over 7 bases. This CDR3 region has 16 residues. V gave up 2 bases and J gave up 0 bases; unmatched junction bases: 5. Germline values: CDR1 MNHEY, CDR2 SVGEGT. The CDR3 is CASSYEAGSSTDTQYF. The CDR3 DNA reads as TGTGCCAGCAGTTACGAAGCGGGGAGCAGCACAGATACGCAGTATTTT.

The chain combines TRBV5-1 with TRBJ2-5, with D perhaps TRBD1 (5 bases). The germline CDR1 and CDR2 sequences are SGHRS and YFSETQ. The CDR3 consists of 14 residues. Trimming cost V 3 bases and J 5 bases, with 14 bases left between them. The CDR3 bases are TGCGCCAGCAGCTACACGGTAAACAGGGAGACCCAGTACTTC. Residues: CASSYTVNRETQYF.

This clonotype was seen a few times. The chain recombines TRBV7-3 with TRBJ2-1; 10 nucleotides line up with TRBD2. The germline gives CDR1 SGHTA, CDR2 FQGTGA. V was clipped by 5 bases and J by 3 bases; unmatched bases: 4. The CDR3 runs to 15 residues. The CDR3 protein is CASSSKRGGYNEQFF. The CDR3 DNA reads TGTGCCAGCAGCAGTAAGCGGGGGGGCTACAATGAGCAGTTCTTC. The whole variable domain, filled in from reference TRBV7-3 and TRBJ2-1, reads GAGVSQTPSNKVTEKGKYVELRCDPISGHTALYWYRQSLGQGPEFLIYFQGTGAADDSGLPNDRFFAVRPEGSVSTLKIQRTERGDSAVYLCASSSKRGGYNEQFFGPGTRLTVL.

This clonotype was counted many times. The rearrangement links TRBV7-3 to TRBJ2-1, with TRBD1 as a possible D gene (7 bases). The ends were cut back, 5 bases at V and 8 bases at J, with 16 bases in the middle. Germline CDR1 reads SGHTA; CDR2 reads FQGTGA. This CDR3 is 14 amino acids long. CDR3 loop: CASSPPGGNHEQFF. CDR3 nucleotides: TGTGCCAGCAGCCCCCCAGGGGGGAACCATGAGCAGTTCTTC.

This clonotype was seen a handful of times. V and J are TRBV28 and TRBJ1-1; maybe TRBD1 (5 bases). The germline gives CDR1 MDHEN, CDR2 SYDVKM. The CDR3 spans 14 residues. Trimming cost V 2 bases and J 7 bases, with 14 bases left between them. DNA of the CDR3: TGTGCCAGCAGTTTAGGGATGGGAGGGGTTGAAGCTTTCTTT. Protein sequence: CASSLGMGGVEAFF.

This clonotype showed up just a few times. V usage is TRBV6-5 and J usage is TRBJ2-5, with D maybe TRBD2 (5 bases). The CDR3 runs to 14 residues. V was trimmed by 3 bases and J by 3 bases, leaving 11 bases between them. Looked up from germline, CDR1 is MNHEY and CDR2 is SVGAGI. The CDR3 DNA is TGTGCCAGCAGTTATTGGCCGGAGGAAGAGACCCAGTACTTC. Amino acids: CASSYWPEEETQYF.

This clonotype was detected ten times or more. CDR3 bases: TGTGCCAGCAGCTTGGCAGAAGCTAACTATGGCTACACCTTC. It yields the protein CASSLAEANYGYTF. The chain has TRBV7-8 and TRBJ1-2; D is unclear. The CDR3 is made up of 14 amino acids. Germline V gene sequence: CDR1 SGHVS, CDR2 FQNEAQ. V shed 3 bases and J shed 0 bases, with 8 bases lying between them. Combining the CDR3 with reference TRBV7-8 and TRBJ1-2 gives the whole variable domain GAGVSQSPRYKVAKRGQDVALRCDPISGHVSLFWYQQALGQGPEFLTYFQNEAQLDKSGLPSDRFFAERPEGSVSTLKIQRTQQEDSAVYLCASSLAEANYGYTFGSGTRLTVV.

There are a few counts of this clonotype. The chain has TRBV5-1 and TRBJ2-1; D is possibly TRBD2 (5 bases). The CDR3 consists of 15 residues. In germline, CDR1 is SGHRS, CDR2 YFSETQ. Trimming pared 0 bases from V and 5 bases from J, leaving 12 bases between. The CDR3 is CASSLAHRGDNEQFF. CDR3 DNA: TGCGCCAGCAGCTTGGCCCACCGGGGAGACAATGAGCAGTTCTTC.

This clonotype has only a few counts. The chain joins TRBV5-1 to TRBJ2-2; possibly TRBD2 for D (6 bases). The CDR3 spans 17 residues. Trimming stripped 4 bases from V and 0 bases from J, with 16 bases between. Germline V gene sequence: CDR1 SGHRS, CDR2 YFSETQ. The CDR3: CASSREAGTANTGELFF. The DNA for the CDR3 is TGCGCCAGCAGCCGTGAGGCGGGGACCGCGAACACCGGGGAGCTGTTTTTT.

The chain combines TRBV7-2 with TRBJ2-7; possibly TRBD1 or TRBD2 for D (5 bases each). There are 15 residues in the CDR3. From germline, CDR1 is SGHTA and CDR2 FQGNSA. V lost 5 bases, J lost 4 bases, and 18 bases lay in between. The CDR3 here is CASSHSGTRAYEQYF. The CDR3 DNA reads as TGTGCCAGCAGCCATTCCGGGACCAGGGCTTACGAGCAGTACTTC.

This sequence joins TRBV20-1 and TRBJ2-7; D possibly corresponds to TRBD2 (6 bases). Between the trimmed V and J ends, which lost 3 bases and 0 bases, there was a span of 12 bases. CDR3 length: 14 residues. Per germline, CDR1 DFQATT and CDR2 SNEGSKA (reference sequence). The CDR3 loop is CSARVGGLSYEQYF. The CDR3 DNA reads TGCAGTGCTAGGGTCGGGGGTCTCTCCTACGAGCAGTACTTC.

The table lists this clonotype with a few counts. The chain employs TRBV12-3 or TRBV12-4 and TRBJ2-5; D remains unclear. The CDR3 sequence is 13 residues long. Trimming pared 6 bases from V and 1 base from J, leaving 9 bases between. CDR3 in DNA: TGTGCCAGCAGGTATACAGCCCAAGAGACCCAGTACTTC. It yields the protein CASRYTAQETQYF.

J is TRBJ2-3 and V is TRBV20-1; the D call may be TRBD1 or TRBD2 (6 bases each). Trimming shortened V by 5 bases and J by 6 bases, and 15 bases separated the two germline ends. CDR1 DFQATT and CDR2 SNEGSKA come from the germline V gene (reference sequence). This CDR3 is built from 13 residues. CDR3 region: CSAGVKGGDTQYF. The CDR3 region has the DNA TGCAGTGCTGGAGTGAAGGGGGGCGATACGCAGTATTTT.